A selection of T cell receptor beta chains follows, all from one sample in a study. TCRdb processed the 5' RACE reads anew with MiXCR; each CDR3 protein has one entry. The sample holds tens of thousands of distinct CDR3 sequences, approximately 17% seen once. Sequencing used naive CD4+ T cells sorted from a lymph node. The receptor source for this set is a female donor with breast cancer. Each CDR3 is given with its conserved first and last residue. Each record gives: J gene, clone size, D gene, V gene, CDR3 protein, CDR3 DNA. The D gene is left open where the match is weak. The listing skips clone size in some rows; elsewhere it reads once, few, many or a size class.

TRBJ1-6 | few | . | TRBV12-3/TRBV12-4 | CASTPQMGSPLHF | TGTGCCAGCACCCCACAAATGGGTTCACCCCTCCACTTT
TRBJ2-7 | medium-sized | . | TRBV6-6 | CASRKESYEQYF | TGTGCCAGCAGAAAGGAGTCCTACGAGCAGTACTTC
TRBJ2-4 | many | TRBD1 | TRBV29-1 | CSVAGTGGKNIQYF | TGCAGCGTGGCCGGGACAGGGGGCAAAAACATTCAGTACTTC
TRBJ2-5 | few | . | TRBV5-1 | CASSLGVGGQETQYF | TGCGCCAGCAGCTTGGGGGTCGGGGGCCAAGAGACCCAGTACTTC
TRBJ2-3 | . | . | TRBV5-1 | CASSLASASTDTQYF | TGCGCCAGCAGCTTGGCGAGCGCCAGCACAGATACGCAGTATTTT
TRBJ2-7 | . | . | TRBV5-1 | CASSLDASGQYF | TGCGCCAGCAGCTTGGACGCATCCGGGCAGTACTTC
TRBJ2-3 | once | . | TRBV27 | CTSSVGWTGDTDTQYF | TGTACCAGCAGTGTTGGATGGACCGGAGATACAGATACGCAGTATTTT
TRBJ1-1 | few | . | TRBV11-3 | CASSLEGADNEAFF | TGTGCCAGCAGCTTAGAGGGGGCCGACAATGAAGCTTTCTTT
TRBJ2-7 | few | TRBD2 | TRBV29-1 | CSVGGTRAGEQYF | TGCAGCGTTGGTGGGACTAGAGCTGGGGAGCAGTACTTC
TRBJ1-1 | many | . | TRBV6-5 | CASSTFPQGLAEAFF | TGTGCCAGCAGTACCTTCCCTCAGGGACTGGCTGAAGCTTTCTTT
TRBJ2-1 | few | . | TRBV7-2 | CASSSREVQSNEQFF | TGTGCCAGCAGCTCCCGGGAAGTGCAAAGTAATGAGCAGTTCTTC
TRBJ2-1 | . | . | TRBV5-1 | CASSLVRTVYNEQFF | TGCGCCAGCAGCTTGGTTAGGACAGTTTACAATGAACAGTTCTTC
TRBJ1-5 | . | . | TRBV18 | CASSPKDQPQHF | TGTGCCAGCTCACCGAAAGATCAGCCCCAGCATTTT
TRBJ2-5 | many | . | TRBV5-1 | CASSLMEGETQYF | TGCGCCAGCAGCTTGATGGAGGGAGAGACCCAGTACTTC
TRBJ2-3 | many | TRBD2 | TRBV7-2 | CASSSLSGGPDTQYF | TGTGCCAGCAGCTCCCTCAGCGGGGGGCCCGATACGCAGTATTTT
TRBJ2-3 | . | . | TRBV11-3 | CACSFGDTQYF | TGTGCCTGCAGCTTCGGGGATACGCAGTATTTT
TRBJ1-2 | . | . | TRBV5-1 | CASSFGQNKGGYTF | TGCGCTAGCAGTTTTGGACAAAACAAAGGTGGCTACACCTTC
TRBJ2-2 | few | . | TRBV7-2 | CASSPRGNSGSGELFF | TGTGCCAGCAGCCCCAGGGGAAATAGCGGTAGCGGGGAGCTGTTTTTT